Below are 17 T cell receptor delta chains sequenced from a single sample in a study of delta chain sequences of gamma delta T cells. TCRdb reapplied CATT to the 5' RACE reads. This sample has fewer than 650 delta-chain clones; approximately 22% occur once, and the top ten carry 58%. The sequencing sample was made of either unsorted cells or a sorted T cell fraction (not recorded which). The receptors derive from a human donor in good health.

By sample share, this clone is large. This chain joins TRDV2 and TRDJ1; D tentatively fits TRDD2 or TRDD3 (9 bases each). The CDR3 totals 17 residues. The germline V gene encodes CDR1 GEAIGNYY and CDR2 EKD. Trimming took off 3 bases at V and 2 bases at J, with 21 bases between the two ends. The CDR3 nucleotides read TGTGCCTGTGACCCCCTTCCTACGGGGATACGTACCGATAAACTCATCTTT. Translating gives CACDPLPTGIRTDKLIF.

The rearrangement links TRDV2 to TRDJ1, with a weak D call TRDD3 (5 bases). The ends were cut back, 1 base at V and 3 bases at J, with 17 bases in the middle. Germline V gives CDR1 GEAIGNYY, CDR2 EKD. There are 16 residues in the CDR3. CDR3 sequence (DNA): TGTGCCTGTGACACTCTGGCCATCGGGGGCGCCGATAAACTCATCTTT. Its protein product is CACDTLAIGGADKLIF.

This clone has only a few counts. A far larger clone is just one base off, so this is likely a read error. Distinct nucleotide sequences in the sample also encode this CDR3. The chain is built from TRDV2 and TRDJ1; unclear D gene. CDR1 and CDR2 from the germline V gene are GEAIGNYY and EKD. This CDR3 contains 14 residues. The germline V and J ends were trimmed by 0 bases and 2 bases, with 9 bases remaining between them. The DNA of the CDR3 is TGTGCCTGTGACACCGTGGCTGGTACCGATAAACTCATCTTT. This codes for CACDTVAGTDKLIF.

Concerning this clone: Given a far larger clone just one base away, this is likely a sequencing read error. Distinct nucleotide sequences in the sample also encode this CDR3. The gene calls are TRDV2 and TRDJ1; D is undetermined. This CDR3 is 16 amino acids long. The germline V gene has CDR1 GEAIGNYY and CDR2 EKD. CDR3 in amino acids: CACDSVLKQAGDKLIF. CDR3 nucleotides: TGTGCATGTGACTCGGTACTGAAGCAAGCTGGCGATAAACTCATCTTT.

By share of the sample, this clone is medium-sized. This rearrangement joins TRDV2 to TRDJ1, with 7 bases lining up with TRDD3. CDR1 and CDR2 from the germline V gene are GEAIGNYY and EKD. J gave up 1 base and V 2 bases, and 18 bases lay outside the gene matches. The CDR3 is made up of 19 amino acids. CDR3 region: CACDNLGTGDTLGTDKLIF. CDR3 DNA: TGTGCCTGTGACAACCTTGGTACTGGGGACACACTGGGCACCGATAAACTCATCTTT.

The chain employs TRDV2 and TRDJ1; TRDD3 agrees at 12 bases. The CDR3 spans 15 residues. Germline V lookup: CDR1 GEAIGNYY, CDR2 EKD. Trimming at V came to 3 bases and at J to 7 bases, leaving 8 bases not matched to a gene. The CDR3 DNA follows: TGTGCCTGTGACCCATTACTGGGGGATACTTTTAAACTCATCTTT. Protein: CACDPLLGDTFKLIF.

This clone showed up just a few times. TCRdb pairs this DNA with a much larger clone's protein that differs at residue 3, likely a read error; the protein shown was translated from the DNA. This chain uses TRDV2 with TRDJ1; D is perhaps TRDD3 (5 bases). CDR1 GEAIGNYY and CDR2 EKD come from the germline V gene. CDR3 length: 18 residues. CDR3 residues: CARDRVSEGRSYTDKLIF. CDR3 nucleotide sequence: TGTGCCCGTGACAGGGTATCCGAGGGGAGATCGTACACCGATAAACTCATCTTT.

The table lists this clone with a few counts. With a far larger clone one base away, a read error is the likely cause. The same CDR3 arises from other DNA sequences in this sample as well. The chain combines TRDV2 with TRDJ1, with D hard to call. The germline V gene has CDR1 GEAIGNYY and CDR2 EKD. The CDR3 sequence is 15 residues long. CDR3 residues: CACDTVLLNTDKLIF. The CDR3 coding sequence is TGTGCCTGTGACACCGTGCTTCTCAACACCGATAAACTCATTTTT.

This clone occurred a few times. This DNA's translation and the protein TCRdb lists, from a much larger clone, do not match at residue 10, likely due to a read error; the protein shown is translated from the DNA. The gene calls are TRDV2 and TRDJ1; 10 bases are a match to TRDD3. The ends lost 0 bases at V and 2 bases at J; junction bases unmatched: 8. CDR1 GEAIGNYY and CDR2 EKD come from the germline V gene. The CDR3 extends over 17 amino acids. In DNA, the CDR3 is TGTGCCTGTGACACCTTGGGGGATACACAGCGGACCGATAAACTCATCTTT. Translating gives CACDTLGDTQRTDKLIF.

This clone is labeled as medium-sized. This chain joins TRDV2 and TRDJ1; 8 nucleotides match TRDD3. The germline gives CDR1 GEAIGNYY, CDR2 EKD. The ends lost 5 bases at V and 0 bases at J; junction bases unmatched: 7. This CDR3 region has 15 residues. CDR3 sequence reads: CACVGLLGDTDKLIF. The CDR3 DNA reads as TGTGCCTGTGTGGGCCTACTGGGGGACACCGATAAACTCATCTTT.

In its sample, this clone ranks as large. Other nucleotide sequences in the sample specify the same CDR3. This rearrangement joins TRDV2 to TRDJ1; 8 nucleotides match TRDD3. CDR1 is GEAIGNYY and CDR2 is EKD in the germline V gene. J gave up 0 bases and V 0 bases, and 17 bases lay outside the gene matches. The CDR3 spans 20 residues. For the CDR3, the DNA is TGTGCCTGTGACACCGTGGGCTCTGGGGGACCTGAGGGGGACACCGATAAACTCATCTTT. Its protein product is CACDTVGSGGPEGDTDKLIF.

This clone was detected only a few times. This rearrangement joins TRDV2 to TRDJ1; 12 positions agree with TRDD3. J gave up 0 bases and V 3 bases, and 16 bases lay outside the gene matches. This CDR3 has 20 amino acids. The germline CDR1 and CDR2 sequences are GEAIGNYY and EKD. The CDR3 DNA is TGTGCCTGTGACCCCGTACTGGGGGATACTTCACAAACCCACACCGATAAACTCATCTTT. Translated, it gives CACDPVLGDTSQTHTDKLIF.

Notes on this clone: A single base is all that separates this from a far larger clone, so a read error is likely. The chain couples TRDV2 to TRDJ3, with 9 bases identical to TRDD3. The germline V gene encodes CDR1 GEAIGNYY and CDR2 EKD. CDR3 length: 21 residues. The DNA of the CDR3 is TGTGCCTGTAACACCGTGAAGGGACTGGGGGACCTCTCCTGGGACACCCGACAGATGTTTTTC. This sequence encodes CACNTVKGLGDLSWDTRQMFF.

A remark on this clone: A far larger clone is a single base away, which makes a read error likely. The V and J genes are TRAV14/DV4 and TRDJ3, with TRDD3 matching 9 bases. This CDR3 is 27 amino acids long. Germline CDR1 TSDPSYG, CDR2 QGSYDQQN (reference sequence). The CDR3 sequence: CAMREFSYLGTPWGIPSSSWDTQQMFF. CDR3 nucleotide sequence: TGTGCAATGAGAGAGTTTTCCTACCTCGGCACACCCTGGGGGATCCCGTCAAGCTCCTGGGACACCCAACAGATGTTTTTC.

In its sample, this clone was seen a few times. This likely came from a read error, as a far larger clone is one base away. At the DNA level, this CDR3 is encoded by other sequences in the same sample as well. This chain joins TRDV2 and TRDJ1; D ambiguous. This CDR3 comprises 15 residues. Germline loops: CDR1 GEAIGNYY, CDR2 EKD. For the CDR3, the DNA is TGTGCCTGTGACACCGTGCTTCTCAACACCGATAAACTCATCTTC. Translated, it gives CACDTVLLNTDKLIF.

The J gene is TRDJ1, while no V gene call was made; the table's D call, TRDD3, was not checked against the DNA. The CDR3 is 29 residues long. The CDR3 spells CASDLTLSDKQWYQRRVCSITILGDKLIF. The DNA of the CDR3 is TGTGCCTCCGATCTCACTCTATCCGACAAGCAGTGGTATCAACGCAGAGTTTGTTCCATTACTATCTTGGGGGATAAACTCATCTTT.

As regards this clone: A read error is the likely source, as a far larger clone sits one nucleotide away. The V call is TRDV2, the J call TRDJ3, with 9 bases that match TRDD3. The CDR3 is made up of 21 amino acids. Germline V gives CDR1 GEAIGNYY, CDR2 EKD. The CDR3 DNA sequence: TGTGCCTGTTACACCGTGAAGGGACTGGGGGACCTCTCCTGGGACACCCGACAGATGTTTTTC. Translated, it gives CACYTVKGLGDLSWDTRQMFF.